These T cell receptor beta chains were read from a single sample in a study of blood T cells in healthy people across ages. TCRdb itself ran the 5' RACE reads through MiXCR, one entry per CDR3 protein. This table has 600,000 to 1,000,000 distinct CDR3 sequences, about 62% appearing once. Sequencing was done on a sample of blood. The receptors originated from a man younger than 40 in good health. The CDR3 runs from the conserved cysteine through the conserved F or W. A D gene is named only where the DNA matches it firmly. Not all rows give a size; the values are once, few, many and, for expanded clones, a class.

TRBV7-2	TRBD2	TRBJ2-7	.	TGTGCCAGCAGCGGACTAGCGGGAGTCGAGCAGTACTTC	CASSGLAGVEQYF
TRBV4-2	.	TRBJ2-3	.	TGTGCCAGCAGCCAAGCTCTTGCGGGGGCAGCCACAGATACGCAGTATTTT	CASSQALAGAATDTQYF
TRBV30	TRBD1	TRBJ1-2	.	TGTGCCTGGGATAGACAGGGCTTTAACTATGGCTACACCTTC	CAWDRQGFNYGYTF
TRBV7-9	.	TRBJ1-2	few	TGTGCCAGCAGTCCACTGTCCTATGGCTACACCTTC	CASSPLSYGYTF
TRBV3-1	TRBD2	TRBJ2-1	.	TGTGCCAGCAGCCCAAGGGAAGGGGGACTAGCGGTTAATGAGCAGTTCTTC	CASSPREGGLAVNEQFF
TRBV12-5	.	TRBJ2-2	.	TGTGCTAGTGGTTTGTTACCGATGACCGGGGAGCTGTTTTTT	CASGLLPMTGELFF
TRBV6-5	TRBD2	TRBJ2-3	.	TGTGCCAGCAGTTATAGCGGGCGTAGCACAGATACGCAGTATTTT	CASSYSGRSTDTQYF
TRBV20-1	TRBD1	TRBJ2-1	.	TGCAATGCCCCCCAGGGACAGGGACGCAATGAGCAGTTCTTC	CNAPQGQGRNEQFF
TRBV12-3/TRBV12-4	.	TRBJ2-7	many	TGTGCCAGCAGTTTACGCTCATCCTACGAGCAGTACTTC	CASSLRSSYEQYF
TRBV3-1	.	TRBJ2-5	.	TGTGCCAGCAGCCAAGTTCTAGGAAACCAAGAGACCCAGTACTTC	CASSQVLGNQETQYF
TRBV20-1	.	TRBJ2-7	few	TGCAGTGCTAGTGTGGGGTTAGTAGTCTACGAGCAGTACTTC	CSASVGLVVYEQYF
TRBV24-1	.	TRBJ2-3	.	TGTGCCACCAGTCCGACCGACGCACAAGATACGCAGTATTTT	CATSPTDAQDTQYF
TRBV11-2	.	TRBJ1-3	.	TGTGCCAGCAGCACCCAACCAGGGAACACCATATATTTT	CASSTQPGNTIYF